This TCR beta chain was observed in a study of Ad26.COV2.S vaccination and SARS-CoV-2 variants. Specified treatment: some 20 received Ad26.COV2.S at low or high dose, single or two shots; about five received placebo; per-sample allocation not given. Sampling happened 63 days after the first vaccine or placebo injection. Within Boston, the person who donated was an adult of 18-55 years. This clone was observed a few times. CDR1 and CDR2 from the germline V gene are LNHDA and SQIVND (reference sequence). The V gene end was trimmed by 5 bases and the J gene end by 0 bases; junction bases not matched to a gene: 3. The CDR3 sequence is 14 residues long. Only in-frame clones appear in the TCRdb table, and some are missing; sequencing was by immunoSEQ multiplex PCR. Of approximately 420,000 clones in the sample, around nine tenths were seen once.

The material sequenced was peripheral blood, taken in a trial of Ad26.COV2.S vaccine versus placebo. The chain has TRBV19 and TRBJ1-2; 7 bases agree with TRBD1. This TCR was sampled from a person aged 18-60 years who received the Ad26.COV2.S COVID-19 vaccine or a placebo. The DNA of the CDR3 is TGTGCCAGTAGTCCCCAGGGGGCTAACTATGGCTACACCTTC. Protein product: CASSPQGANYGYTF.